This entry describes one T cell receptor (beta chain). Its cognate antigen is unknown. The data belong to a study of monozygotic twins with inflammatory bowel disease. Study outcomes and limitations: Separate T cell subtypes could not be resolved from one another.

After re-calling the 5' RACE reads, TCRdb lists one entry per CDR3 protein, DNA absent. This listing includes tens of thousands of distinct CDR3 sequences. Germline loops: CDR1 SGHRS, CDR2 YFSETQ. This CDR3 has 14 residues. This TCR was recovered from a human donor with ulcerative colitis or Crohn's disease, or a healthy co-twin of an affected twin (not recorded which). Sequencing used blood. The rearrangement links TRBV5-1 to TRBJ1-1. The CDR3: CASRSGTENTEAFF. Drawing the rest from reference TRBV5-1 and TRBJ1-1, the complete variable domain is KAGVTQTPRYLIKTRGQQVTLSCSPISGHRSVSWYQQTPGQGLQFLFEYFSETQRNKGNFPGRFSGRQFSNSRSEMNVSTLELGDSALYLCASRSGTENTEAFFGQGTRLTVV.